This T cell receptor beta chain originates from a study of sequential checkpoint blockade in melanoma. Background on the study: TCRβ was sequenced from DNA of 75 to 95 pretreatment tumors.

The treatment is: randomized to nivolumab then ipilimumab (arm A) or the reverse (arm B). None of the patients previously received DNA-damaging chemotherapy. For this clone: Its matching antigen is unknown.

The CDR3 contains 17 residues. V was shortened by 0 bases and J by 0 bases, with 9 bases between the two germline ends. Germline assignment: CDR1 MNHGY and CDR2 SAAAGT. Generated by immunoSEQ multiplex PCR, the TCRdb table keeps only in-frame clones and is missing some. The sample has fewer than 9,500 clones, roughly 23% seen once; the top ten hold around 15%. Overall study findings and caveats: Mutational load did not correlate with tumor T-cell fraction or clonality.

The V gene is TRBV6-8, the J gene TRBJ1-6, with unresolved D. The specimen comprised tumor tissue (inferred from file names), sampled from a patient given nivolumab and ipilimumab in sequence. This TCR derives from a human donor with melanoma. The CDR3 sequence: CASSYSGPYSYNSPLHF. The CDR3 coding sequence is TGTGCCAGCAGTTACTCAGGACCGTACTCCTATAATTCACCCCTCCACTTT.